This T cell receptor (beta chain) stems from a study of chemoradiotherapy in HPV16-positive cancers. Overall study: Functional T-cell assays on a couple of HPV16-positive patients' cells defined candidate HPV-specific clones and common TCR motifs.

Produced via immunoSEQ multiplex PCR; TCRdb's table is partial and in-frame only. The sample shows about 31,000 clones, 84% of them seen only once. Study findings and constraints: Candidate HPV-specific clones and E7-related TCR motifs grew in tumor during treatment. HPV-specific T cells were functionally defined from only a couple of HPV16-positive patients.

Turning to this clone: What it binds is unknown.

Over chemoradiotherapy, repertoires were sampled more than once. The V end was cut by 5 bases, the J end by 0 bases, with 7 bases between. CDR1 is KGHSH and CDR2 is LQKENI in the germline V gene. The CDR3 consists of 13 residues. Sample: blood, taken from a patient who underwent chemoradiotherapy. This clonotype was obtained from a human donor with HPV-associated anogenital cancer. The chain uses TRBV18 and TRBJ2-5; TRBD1 might be the D (6 bases). The CDR3 DNA is TGTGCCAGCTCAGGACAGTACCAAGAGACCCAGTACTTC. It translates to CASSGQYQETQYF.